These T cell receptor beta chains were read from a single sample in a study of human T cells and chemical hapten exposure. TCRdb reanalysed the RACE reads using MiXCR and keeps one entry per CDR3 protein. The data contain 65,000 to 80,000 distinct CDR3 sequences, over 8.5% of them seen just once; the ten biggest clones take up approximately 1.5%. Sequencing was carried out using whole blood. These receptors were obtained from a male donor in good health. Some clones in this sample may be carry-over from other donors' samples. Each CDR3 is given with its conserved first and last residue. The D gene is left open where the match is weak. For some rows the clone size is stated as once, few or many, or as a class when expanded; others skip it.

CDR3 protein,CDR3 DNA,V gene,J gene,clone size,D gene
CASSPGHSNTEAFF,TGTGCCAGCAGCCCAGGACATTCGAACACTGAAGCTTTCTTT,TRBV7-3,TRBJ1-1,few,.
CASSNPGQTYEQYF,TGTGCCAGTAGTAACCCGGGACAGACCTACGAGCAGTACTTC,TRBV19,TRBJ2-7,few,TRBD1
CSASSRASSSGNEQFF,TGCAGTGCTAGCTCCAGGGCGTCTAGCTCGGGCAATGAGCAGTTCTTC,TRBV20-1,TRBJ2-1,.,.
CAISDGTGTETQYF,TGTGCCATCAGTGATGGGACAGGGACAGAGACCCAGTACTTC,TRBV10-3,TRBJ2-5,.,TRBD1
CASGLVDTEAFF,TGTGCTAGTGGTCTGGTGGACACTGAAGCTTTCTTT,TRBV12-5,TRBJ1-1,few,.
CASSKLAALAKNIQYF,TGTGCCAGCAGTAAACTAGCGGCCCTAGCCAAAAACATTCAGTACTTC,TRBV2,TRBJ2-4,many,TRBD2
CASSEILAGGTYEQYF,TGTGCCAGCAGTGAAATACTAGCGGGAGGAACCTACGAGCAGTACTTC,TRBV6-1,TRBJ2-7,.,TRBD2
CASSPSPGQGTTDTQYF,TGTGCCAGCAGCCCCAGCCCGGGACAGGGAACCACAGATACGCAGTATTTT,TRBV12-3/TRBV12-4,TRBJ2-3,many,TRBD1
CAGSFYVGGSYEQYF,TGTGCCGGCAGTTTCTACGTCGGGGGGTCCTACGAGCAGTACTTC,TRBV6-5,TRBJ2-7,.,TRBD2
CASSSTGSPYNEQFF,TGTGCCAGCAGCTCAACAGGGAGTCCCTACAATGAGCAGTTCTTC,TRBV5-6,TRBJ2-1,.,.
CSVGGNTDTQYF,TGCAGCGTTGGGGGTAACACAGATACGCAGTATTTT,TRBV29-1,TRBJ2-3,.,.
CASRPGQLSEQYF,TGTGCCAGCAGGCCGGGACAGCTGAGCGAGCAGTACTTC,TRBV27,TRBJ2-7,.,TRBD1
CASSRDGNTDTQYF,TGTGCCAGCAGCCGCGACGGAAACACAGATACGCAGTATTTT,TRBV14,TRBJ2-3,few,.
CASTPPSTGTPLHF,TGTGCCAGCACTCCACCCTCTACAGGGACACCCCTCCACTTT,TRBV5-5,TRBJ1-6,many,.
CASSYRGHSNQPQHF,TGTGCCAGCAGCTACAGGGGGCATAGCAATCAGCCCCAGCATTTT,TRBV5-6,TRBJ1-5,many,TRBD1
CASSLGSLVYEQYF,TGTGCCAGCAGCTTAGGGTCCCTAGTTTACGAGCAGTACTTC,TRBV7-2,TRBJ2-7,.,.
CASSWRTGATDTQYF,TGTGCCAGCAGCTGGAGGACAGGGGCCACAGATACGCAGTATTTT,TRBV7-9,TRBJ2-3,few,TRBD1
CSAAVLAGKGEQFF,TGCAGTGCTGCCGTACTAGCGGGCAAGGGGGAGCAGTTCTTC,TRBV20-1,TRBJ2-1,many,TRBD2
CASSSGLLTGSHRAEAFF,TGCGCCAGCAGCTCCGGGCTTTTGACAGGGTCCCACAGGGCTGAAGCTTTCTTT,TRBV5-1,TRBJ1-1,.,TRBD1
CASSYMRQGANEQFF,TGTGCCAGCAGTTACATGAGACAGGGGGCTAATGAGCAGTTCTTC,TRBV6-2/TRBV6-3,TRBJ2-1,.,TRBD1
CASSFAKSNEQFF,TGCGCCAGCAGCTTCGCTAAGTCCAATGAGCAGTTCTTC,TRBV5-1,TRBJ2-1,.,.
CASSFGGQGTDTQYF,TGTGCCAGCAGCTTTGGGGGACAGGGGACAGATACGCAGTATTTT,TRBV7-9,TRBJ2-3,few,TRBD1
CAIRGGSSGTSTDTQYF,TGTGCCATCAGGGGGGGCTCTTCCGGGACCAGCACAGATACGCAGTATTTT,TRBV10-3,TRBJ2-3,.,.
CASTTTGYGYTF,TGTGCCAGCACTACTACGGGCTATGGCTACACCTTC,TRBV6-5,TRBJ1-2,many,.
CASSSPSNEQFF,TGTGCCAGCAGCTCCCCCTCCAATGAGCAGTTCTTC,TRBV12-3/TRBV12-4,TRBJ2-1,.,.
CASSLNLPNSPLHF,TGTGCCAGCAGCTTAAACTTGCCGAATTCACCCCTCCACTTT,TRBV7-9,TRBJ1-6,few,.
CASSSGAPGNQPQHF,TGTGCCAGCAGTTCTGGGGCCCCAGGCAATCAGCCCCAGCATTTT,TRBV27,TRBJ1-5,.,.
CASSPLQGNQPQHF,TGTGCCAGCTCACCACTACAGGGGAATCAGCCCCAGCATTTT,TRBV18,TRBJ1-5,few,TRBD1
CASSQLIAGGPLYF,TGCGCCAGCAGCCAGCTAATAGCGGGGGGGCCACTGTATTTT,TRBV4-3,TRBJ2-3,.,TRBD2
CSVERGKETQYF,TGCAGCGTTGAGAGGGGAAAAGAGACCCAGTACTTC,TRBV29-1,TRBJ2-5,many,.
CASSLFPTSTDTQYF,TGTGCCAGCAGTTTATTTCCCACGAGCACAGATACGCAGTATTTT,TRBV27,TRBJ2-3,.,.
CASVSDGGGNEQFF,TGTGCTAGTGTTTCGGACGGCGGGGGGAATGAGCAGTTCTTC,TRBV12-5,TRBJ2-1,.,TRBD2
CASSLVSGAWPQHF,TGTGCCAGCAGCTTAGTGTCAGGGGCTTGGCCCCAGCATTTT,TRBV7-2,TRBJ1-5,.,.
CASSIETSGRGTDTQYF,TGTGCCAGCAGCATAGAGACTAGCGGGAGAGGGACAGATACGCAGTATTTT,TRBV7-8,TRBJ2-3,.,TRBD2
CASSWASHNIQYF,TGTGCCAGCAGCTGGGCGAGTCATAACATTCAGTACTTC,TRBV7-9,TRBJ2-4,many,.
CAISAQKDQPQHF,TGTGCCATCAGTGCCCAGAAGGATCAGCCCCAGCATTTT,TRBV10-3,TRBJ1-5,few,.
CASSPPNRAADETQYF,TGTGCCAGCAGCCCCCCCAACCGGGCAGCTGATGAGACCCAGTACTTC,TRBV11-2,TRBJ2-5,.,.
CSGPGQGNNEQFF,TGCAGCGGACCGGGACAGGGGAACAATGAGCAGTTCTTC,TRBV29-1,TRBJ2-1,.,TRBD1
CASSLSGRAPGTQYF,TGTGCCAGCAGCTTAAGCGGGAGGGCCCCGGGGACCCAGTACTTC,TRBV7-2,TRBJ2-5,.,TRBD2
CASSQDRENIQYF,TGTGCCAGCAGCCAAGATAGGGAAAACATTCAGTACTTC,TRBV4-2,TRBJ2-4,once,.
CASSYSLGAGADGANVLTF,TGTGCCAGCAGTTACTCGTTGGGGGCAGGGGCTGATGGGGCCAACGTCCTGACTTTC,TRBV6-6,TRBJ2-6,.,.
CSAGTAWGYTF,TGCAGCGCTGGGACCGCATGGGGCTACACCTTC,TRBV29-1,TRBJ1-2,many,.
CATLAGGSDTQYF,TGTGCCACCCTAGCGGGGGGATCAGATACGCAGTATTTT,TRBV6-6,TRBJ2-3,.,TRBD2
CAISEEGLAGVNEQFF,TGTGCCATCAGTGAGGAGGGACTAGCGGGTGTAAATGAGCAGTTCTTC,TRBV10-3,TRBJ2-1,few,TRBD2
CATSRDGRDTDTQYF,TGTGCCACCAGCAGAGATGGTAGAGACACAGATACGCAGTATTTT,TRBV15,TRBJ2-3,.,.
CASSLGQNYGYTF,TGCGCCAGCAGCTTGGGTCAGAACTATGGCTACACCTTC,TRBV5-1,TRBJ1-2,many,.
CSASDPTRSQETQYF,TGCAGCGCCAGCGACCCCACTAGAAGCCAAGAGACCCAGTACTTC,TRBV29-1,TRBJ2-5,few,.